This T cell receptor (beta chain) was profiled in a study of shared clonotypes between healthy human individuals. Study details: The study drew on a couple of women and a few men aged 18 to 49 as donors.

As regards this clone: Antigen: not known. The identical CDR3 is also encoded by other nucleotide sequences in the sample.

Broader study findings: Relative to clonotypes present in all four donors, those not shared had lower generation probabilities.

Assay runs were performed at deep level. Replicate PCRs run on sorted subsets employed about 220 ng DNA, around 31,000 T cell genomes. Generated by immunoSEQ multiplex PCR, the TCRdb table keeps only in-frame clones and is missing some. The sample comprises about 2,100,000 clones, about 93% of which are singletons, and more than 1.5% rests with the top ten. As defined, naive CD8 cells were CD45RO-negative and positively selected for CCR7, with terminally differentiated effector memory CD45RA+ cells excluded. V was clipped by 2 bases and J by 4 bases, with 5 bases between them. The CDR3 is made up of 12 amino acids. CDR1 is MNHNY, CDR2 SVGAGI, per germline (reference sequence).

The sequenced material came from naive CD8+ T cells from PBMCs. The source of this sequence is a man aged 18 to 35 in good health. Some clones in this sample may be carry-over from other donors' samples. The chain couples TRBV6-6 to TRBJ1-1; D gene ambiguous. The CDR3 DNA follows: TGTGCCAGCAGTTACGGGGTCACTGAAGCTTTCTTT. It is translated as CASSYGVTEAFF.